These 30 T cell receptor beta chains were sequenced from one sample in a study of Ad26.COV2.S vaccination and SARS-CoV-2 variants. The treatment: 15 to 20 received Ad26.COV2.S at low or high dose, single or two shots; several received placebo; per-sample allocation not given. Samples were taken on day 63 after the first vaccine or placebo injection. Sequencing was performed with immunoSEQ multiplex PCR; in TCRdb, only in-frame clones are kept and a portion is missing. The sample shows hundreds of thousands of clones, 80% to 90% of them seen only once. The material was peripheral blood, obtained in a trial of Ad26.COV2.S vaccine versus placebo. The receptors come from a person aged 18-65 years who received the Ad26.COV2.S COVID-19 vaccine or a placebo.

J is TRBJ2-1 and V is TRBV7-9; D uncertain. This CDR3 region has 14 residues. CDR1 and CDR2 from the germline V gene are SEHNR and FQNEAQ (reference sequence). Between the trimmed V and J ends, which lost 3 bases and 2 bases, there was a span of 8 bases. The CDR3 sequence: CASSFERAYNEQFF. CDR3 DNA sequence: TGTGCCAGCAGCTTTGAACGGGCCTACAATGAGCAGTTCTTC.

This rearrangement joins TRBV5-1 to TRBJ2-5, with 8 bases matching TRBD2. The germline V gene has CDR1 SGHRS and CDR2 YFSETQ. CDR3 size: 16 residues. The J segment lost 5 bases and the V segment lost 0 bases, leaving 9 bases of the junction unmatched. CDR3 sequence: CASSLGTAGAGETQYF. The CDR3 bases are TGCGCCAGCAGCTTGGGAACAGCGGGGGCTGGGGAGACCCAGTACTTC.

The chain is built from TRBV27 and TRBJ1-1; D gene ambiguous. The CDR3 is made up of 14 amino acids. CDR1 and CDR2 from the germline V gene are MNHEY and SMNVEV (reference sequence). V dropped 3 bases and J dropped 2 bases, with 10 bases sitting between them. CDR3 sequence reads: CASSFGSFNTEAFF. The CDR3 nucleotides are TGTGCCAGCAGTTTTGGATCATTTAACACTGAAGCTTTCTTT.

The chain joins TRBV30 to TRBJ2-1; D is uncertain. CDR1 GTSNPN and CDR2 SVGIG come from the germline V gene (reference sequence). V lost 0 bases and J 8 bases, leaving 11 bases between the germline ends. This CDR3 has 13 residues. Written as DNA, the CDR3 is TGTGCCTGGAGTGTAGCCAGATACGATGAGCAGTTCTTC. Translated, it gives CAWSVARYDEQFF.

This chain links TRBV6-5 with TRBJ1-6, with D perhaps matching TRBD1 (5 bases). The V end lost 0 bases, the J end lost 7 bases, and 10 bases lay between the germline ends. Germline CDR1 reads MNHEY; CDR2 reads SVGAGI. The CDR3 is made up of 15 amino acids. CDR3 nucleotides: TGTGCCAGCAGTTACTCGGGGCAGTACAATTCACCCCTCCACTTT. This codes for CASSYSGQYNSPLHF.

The chain employs TRBV2 and TRBJ1-3; maybe TRBD1 (6 bases). The CDR3 is 14 residues long. V shed 11 bases and J shed 3 bases, with 17 bases lying between them. Germline V lookup: CDR1 SNHLY, CDR2 FYNNEI. The CDR3 spells CAGKGTFYGNTIYF. The DNA of the CDR3 is TGTGCCGGAAAAGGGACATTTTATGGAAACACCATATATTTT.

The V and J genes are TRBV19 and TRBJ2-2; 9 bases fit TRBD2. From germline, CDR1 is LNHDA and CDR2 SQIVND (reference sequence). The CDR3 extends over 15 amino acids. V lost 10 bases to trimming and J lost 6 bases; unmatched junction nucleotides: 12. The CDR3: CATHLSREGPGELFF. The CDR3 DNA is TGTGCCACACACCTCTCGCGGGAGGGCCCCGGGGAGCTGTTTTTT. The whole variable domain, remainder taken from reference TRBV19 and TRBJ2-2, is DGGITQSPKYLFRKEGQNVTLSCEQNLNHDAMYWYRQDPGQGLRLIYYSQIVNDFQKGDIAEGYSVSREKKESFPLTVTSAQKNPTAFYLCATHLSREGPGELFFGEGSRLTVL.

On this clone: Other DNA variants within this sample encode the same CDR3. J is TRBJ2-5 and V is TRBV6-2 or TRBV6-3; D is undetermined. The CDR3 covers 12 residues. Per the germline V gene, CDR1 is MNHEY and CDR2 is SVGEGT. Trimming stripped 6 bases from V and 3 bases from J, with 8 bases between. Written as DNA, the CDR3 is TGTGCCAGCAGCCCTGGGGAAGAGACCCAGTACTTC. Amino acid sequence: CASSPGEETQYF.

Concerning this clone itself: The sample contains more than one DNA sequence encoding this CDR3. The chain combines TRBV5-1 with TRBJ1-4, with no clear D. V lost 0 bases, J lost 4 bases, and 7 bases lay in between. CDR1 and CDR2 from the germline V gene are SGHRS and YFSETQ. The length of the CDR3 is 14 residues. The CDR3 reads CASSLEQLNEKLFF. The CDR3 DNA reads TGCGCCAGCAGCTTGGAACAGCTTAATGAAAAACTGTTTTTT.

This rearrangement joins TRBV7-9 to TRBJ2-3; 9 bases are a match to TRBD1. CDR3 length equals 14 residues. In germline, CDR1 is SEHNR, CDR2 FQNEAQ (reference sequence). After removal of 6 bases from V and 4 bases from J, the junction contained 5 bases not matched to a gene. The CDR3 loop reads CASRATGGPDTQYF. CDR3 DNA: TGTGCCAGCAGAGCGACAGGGGGACCAGATACGCAGTATTTT.

V usage is TRBV7-9 and J usage is TRBJ2-5; TRBD2 matches 11 bases. CDR1 and CDR2 from the germline V gene are SEHNR and FQNEAQ (reference sequence). The CDR3 runs to 13 residues. The trim removed 7 bases at V and 4 bases at J, leaving 2 bases unmatched. DNA for the CDR3: TGTGCCAGCAAAGGACTAGCGGGAGAGACCCAGTACTTC. Its protein is CASKGLAGETQYF. The whole variable domain, remainder taken from reference TRBV7-9 and TRBJ2-5, is DTGVSQNPRHKITKRGQNVTFRCDPISEHNRLYWYRQTLGQGPEFLTYFQNEAQLEKSRLLSDRFSAERPKGSFSTLEIQRTEQGDSAMYLCASKGLAGETQYFGPGTRLLVL.

The V and J genes are TRBV28 and TRBJ1-2; D is ambiguous. The CDR3 is 17 residues long. With 1 base removed from V and 4 bases from J, the gap between germline ends came to 19 bases. The germline V gene encodes CDR1 MDHEN and CDR2 SYDVKM. The CDR3 spells CASSLLGSEGWIYGYTF. The CDR3 bases are TGTGCCAGCAGTTTATTAGGATCGGAAGGATGGATCTATGGCTACACCTTC.

The chain carries TRBV19 and TRBJ1-5; the D gene is possibly TRBD1 (5 bases). The CDR3 contains 15 residues. The V end lost 5 bases, the J end lost 4 bases, and 15 bases lay between the germline ends. Germline CDR1 and CDR2: LNHDA and SQIVND (reference sequence). CDR3 bases: TGTGCCAGTAGTTCTCCGGGACGGATAAATCAGCCCCAGCATTTT. Translation: CASSSPGRINQPQHF.

The genes are TRBV24-1 and TRBJ2-2, with 8 bases lining up with TRBD1. The V segment lost 4 bases and the J segment 6 bases; nucleotides outside the gene matches: 6. The CDR3 runs 15 residues. CDR1 and CDR2 from the germline V gene are KGHDR and SFDVKD. The CDR3: CATSEADRVAGELFF. In DNA, the CDR3 is TGTGCCACCAGTGAAGCGGACAGGGTGGCCGGGGAGCTGTTTTTT.

This sequence joins TRBV5-5 and TRBJ1-1; D perhaps matches TRBD1 (5 bases). Trimming took off 4 bases at V and 11 bases at J, with 15 bases between the two ends. Germline assignment: CDR1 SGHKS and CDR2 YYEKEE (reference sequence). The CDR3 length is 12 residues. CDR3: CASSETGRLAFF. The CDR3 DNA reads TGTGCCAGCAGCGAAACAGGTCGTCTGGCTTTCTTT.

J is TRBJ2-5 and V is TRBV28; unclear D gene. Trimming left V 6 bases short and J 4 bases short, with 24 bases between. Looked up from germline, CDR1 is MDHEN and CDR2 is SYDVKM. CDR3 size: 17 residues. Here the CDR3 DNA reads TGTGCCAGCAGCTACCCTCCGGGCCTAACCCCGTCAGAGACCCAGTACTTC. This gives the protein CASSYPPGLTPSETQYF. The variable domain in full, completed from reference TRBV28 and TRBJ2-5, reads DVKVTQSSRYLVKRTGEKVFLECVQDMDHENMFWYRQDPGLGLRLIYFSYDVKMKEKGDIPEGYSVSREKKERFSLILESASTNQTSMYLCASSYPPGLTPSETQYFGPGTRLLVL.

The table lists this clone with a count of one. The chain couples TRBV7-9 to TRBJ1-4; unclear D gene. The CDR3 is 14 amino acids. The germline V and J ends were trimmed by 5 bases and 1 base, with 8 bases remaining between them. Per germline, CDR1 SEHNR and CDR2 FQNEAQ (reference sequence). This CDR3 reads CASSPLGTNEKLFF. In nucleotides, the CDR3 is TGTGCCAGCAGCCCCCTAGGAACTAATGAAAAACTGTTTTTT.

The V gene is TRBV6-2 or TRBV6-3, the J gene TRBJ2-1; D is ambiguous. Germline lookup yields CDR1 MNHEY and CDR2 SVGEGT. The CDR3 has 14 amino acids. Deletions cut 5 bases from V and 9 bases from J, with 17 bases between. CDR3 sequence reads: CASSDLLLGGEQFF. DNA of the CDR3: TGTGCCAGCAGTGACCTCTTGTTGGGTGGTGAGCAGTTCTTC.

The J gene is TRBJ1-3, the V gene TRBV28, with D uncertain. CDR1 and CDR2 (germline): MDHEN, SYDVKM. CDR3 length equals 15 residues. V was shortened by 4 bases and J by 0 bases, with 10 bases between the two germline ends. The CDR3 DNA sequence: TGTGCCAGCAGTTGGCGTCCCAGCTCTGGAAACACCATATATTTT. Protein: CASSWRPSSGNTIYF.

This chain uses TRBV28 with TRBJ1-5; weak D call: TRBD1 (6 bases). CDR1 is MDHEN and CDR2 is SYDVKM in the germline V gene. Trimming left V 7 bases short and J 1 base short, with 11 bases between. The CDR3 is 14 residues long. In DNA, the CDR3 is TGTGCCAGCACCTCCGACAGGAGCAATCAGCCCCAGCATTTT. It encodes CASTSDRSNQPQHF.

This chain joins TRBV30 and TRBJ2-1; 9 nucleotides agree with TRBD2. J gave up 3 bases and V 2 bases, and 2 bases lay outside the gene matches. Germline loops: CDR1 GTSNPN, CDR2 SVGIG (reference sequence). CDR3 length: 14 amino acids. The CDR3 DNA follows: TGTGCCTGGAGTCTAGCGGGAAACTACAATGAGCAGTTCTTC. Its protein product is CAWSLAGNYNEQFF.

The chain joins TRBV19 to TRBJ2-1, with TRBD1 matching 9 bases. Germline V gene lookup returns CDR1 LNHDA and CDR2 SQIVND (reference sequence). After removal of 4 bases from V and 10 bases from J, the junction contained 5 bases not matched to a gene. The CDR3 contains 13 residues. CDR3 sequence: CASSRTGVGEQFF. The CDR3 DNA is TGTGCCAGTAGTAGGACAGGGGTAGGGGAGCAGTTCTTC.

The chain is built from TRBV7-7 and TRBJ2-2; the match to TRBD2 covers 7 bases. The CDR3 covers 16 residues. From germline, CDR1 is SSHAT and CDR2 FNYEAQ (reference sequence). The ends lost 5 bases at V and 1 base at J; junction bases unmatched: 7. The CDR3 spells CASSPGLGENTGELFF. DNA for the CDR3: TGTGCCAGCAGCCCAGGACTAGGCGAGAACACCGGGGAGCTGTTTTTT.

V and J are TRBV2 and TRBJ1-5; D remains unclear. The V gene's germline CDR1 is SNHLY and CDR2 FYNNEI. This CDR3 is 14 amino acids long. V was cut by 3 bases and J by 3 bases, with 9 bases left in between. In DNA form, the CDR3 reads TGTGCCAGCAGTGATTGGCAGACCAATCAGCCCCAGCATTTT. Translation gives CASSDWQTNQPQHF.

The J gene is TRBJ1-1, the V gene TRBV7-9, with 8 bases fitting TRBD1. Trimming took 1 base from V and 2 from J; bases not matched to a gene: 3. In germline, CDR1 is SEHNR, CDR2 FQNEAQ (reference sequence). This CDR3 spans 15 amino acids. CDR3 DNA sequence: TGTGCCAGCAGCTTAGGACAGGGGTATAACACTGAAGCTTTCTTT. Translating gives CASSLGQGYNTEAFF.

Here the CDR3 DNA reads TGCAGCGTTGTATCAGGGCTTGGGGGATATGGCTACACCTTC. Its protein product is CSVVSGLGGYGYTF. The V call is TRBV29-1, the J call TRBJ1-2, with TRBD1 as a possible D gene (5 bases). The CDR3 consists of 14 residues. Between the trimmed V and J ends, which lost 4 bases and 5 bases, there was a span of 17 bases. The germline V gene encodes CDR1 SQVTM and CDR2 ANQGSEA.

The count of this clone is one. The chain has TRBV6-5 and TRBJ2-1; D remains unclear. Germline CDR1 and CDR2: MNHEY and SVGAGI. Trimming took 0 bases from V and 9 from J, leaving 12 bases between them. The CDR3 has 14 amino acids. Here the CDR3 reads CASSYSPAEREQFF. DNA for the CDR3: TGTGCCAGCAGTTACTCCCCTGCCGAACGTGAGCAGTTCTTC.

This clone occurred once. The chain carries TRBV3-1 (or the pseudogene TRBV3-2) and TRBJ1-4; D is unresolved. From germline, CDR1 is LGHDT and CDR2 YNNKEL (reference sequence). Between the trimmed V and J ends, which lost 5 bases and 0 bases, there was a span of 16 bases. This CDR3 region has 17 residues. CDR3 sequence: CASSRPGPVSTNEKLFF. CDR3 nucleotides: TGTGCCAGCAGCAGGCCAGGCCCCGTCTCAACTAATGAAAAACTGTTTTTT.

V is TRBV30 and J is TRBJ1-2, with 7 bases lining up with TRBD1. CDR1 and CDR2 from the germline V gene are GTSNPN and SVGIG (reference sequence). V trimming: 1 base; J trimming: 2 bases; junction bases outside the gene matches: 10. The CDR3 is 16 residues long. CDR3 nucleotides: TGTGCCTGGAGTGGAGCGACAGGGCGGGACAACTATGGCTACACCTTC. Its translation: CAWSGATGRDNYGYTF.

The chain combines TRBV18 with TRBJ1-5, with TRBD1 matching 11 bases. Germline V CDR1 and CDR2: KGHSH, LQKENI. Germline trimming cut 3 bases from V and 4 bases from J; bases unmatched to any gene: 2. This CDR3 has 15 residues. The CDR3 sequence is CASSPDRGPNQPQHF. Here the CDR3 DNA reads TGTGCCAGCTCACCGGACAGGGGGCCTAATCAGCCCCAGCATTTT.